This T cell receptor (beta chain) comes out of a study of blood T cell repertoires in COVID-19. Sequencing used immunoSEQ multiplex PCR; TCRdb keeps in-frame clones, though not all of them. The sample holds some 360,000 clones, around 87% seen once. CDR1 is LGHNT and CDR2 is FRNRAP in the germline V gene. This CDR3 spans 15 amino acids. Trimming cost V 5 bases and J 5 bases, with 18 bases left between them. Specimen: peripheral blood. The rearrangement links TRBV12-5 to TRBJ1-1; D possibly corresponds to TRBD1 (5 bases). This TCR came from a woman aged 55-69 years with COVID-19, enrolled during active disease. The CDR3 protein is CASGASPGLTTEAFF. The CDR3 bases are TGTGCTAGTGGTGCAAGCCCGGGACTGACGACTGAAGCTTTCTTT.